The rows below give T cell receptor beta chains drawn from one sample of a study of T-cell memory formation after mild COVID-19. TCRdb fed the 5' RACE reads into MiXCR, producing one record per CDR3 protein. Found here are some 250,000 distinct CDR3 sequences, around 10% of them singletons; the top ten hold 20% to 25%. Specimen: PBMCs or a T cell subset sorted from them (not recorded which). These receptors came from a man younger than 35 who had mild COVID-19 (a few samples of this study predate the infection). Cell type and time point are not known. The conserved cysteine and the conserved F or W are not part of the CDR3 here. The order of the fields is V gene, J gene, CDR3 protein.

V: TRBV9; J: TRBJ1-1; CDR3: ASSVSPVLNTEAF
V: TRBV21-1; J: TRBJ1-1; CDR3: ASSPTGVGEAF
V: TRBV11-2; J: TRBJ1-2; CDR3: ASSLRGAQANYGYT
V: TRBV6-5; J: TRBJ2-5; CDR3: ASSYFGRNGRTQY
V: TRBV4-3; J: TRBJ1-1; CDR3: ASSRAFDTEAF
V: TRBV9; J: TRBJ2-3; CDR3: ASSEGSFGTDTQY
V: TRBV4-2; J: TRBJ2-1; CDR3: ASSPRGVPEQF
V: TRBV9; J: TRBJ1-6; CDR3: ASSVGGSSYNSPLH
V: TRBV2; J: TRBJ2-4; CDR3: ASGGQENYIQY
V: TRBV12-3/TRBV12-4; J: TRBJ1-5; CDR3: ASGRNQPQH
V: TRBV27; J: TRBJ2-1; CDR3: ASSIQGPNEQF
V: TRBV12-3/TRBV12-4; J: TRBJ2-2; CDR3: ASSLGSSSELF
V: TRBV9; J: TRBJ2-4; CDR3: ASSLSGDPSIPKNIQY
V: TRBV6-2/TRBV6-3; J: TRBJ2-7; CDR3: ASKYPFDRPDEQY
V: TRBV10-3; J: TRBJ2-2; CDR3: AISARGVNTGELF
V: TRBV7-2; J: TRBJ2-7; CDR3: ASSLPSTREQY
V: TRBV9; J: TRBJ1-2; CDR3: ASSVGMSPTGYT
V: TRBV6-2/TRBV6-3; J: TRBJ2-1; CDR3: ASSYPGQSSYNEQF
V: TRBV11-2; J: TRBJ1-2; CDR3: ASSLDTRSQVT
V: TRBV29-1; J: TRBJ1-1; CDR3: SVVGRQAITEAF
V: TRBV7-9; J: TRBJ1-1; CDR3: ASSEVAYTEAF
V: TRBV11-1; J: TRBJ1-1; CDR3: ASSLEQGGPEAF
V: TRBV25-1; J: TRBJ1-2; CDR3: ASSEPGWGGYT